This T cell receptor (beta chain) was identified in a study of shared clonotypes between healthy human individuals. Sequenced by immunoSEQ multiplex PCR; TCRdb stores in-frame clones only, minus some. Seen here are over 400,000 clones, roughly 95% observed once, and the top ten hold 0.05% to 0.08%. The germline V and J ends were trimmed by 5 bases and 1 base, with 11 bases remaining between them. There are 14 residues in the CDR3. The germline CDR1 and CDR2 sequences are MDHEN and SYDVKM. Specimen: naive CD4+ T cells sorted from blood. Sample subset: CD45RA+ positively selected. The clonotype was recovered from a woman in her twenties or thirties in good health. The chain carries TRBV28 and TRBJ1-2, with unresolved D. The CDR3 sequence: CASSPPRHNYGYTF. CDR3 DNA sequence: TGTGCCAGCAGTCCCCCCCGGCATAACTATGGCTACACCTTC.